The next 22 T cell receptor beta chains were all read from a single sample in a study of long-term antiretroviral therapy in people with HIV. Investigators performed immunoSEQ version v3.0 at survey level. Method: immunoSEQ multiplex PCR; TCRdb's copy keeps in-frame clones and lacks some. The sample includes approximately 47,000 clones, about 88% of them seen just once. The specimen comprised unsorted PBMCs, sampled 0.8 years after starting antiretroviral therapy. The receptors were gathered from a woman under 30 with HIV.

This clone was counted once. The chain is built from TRBV29-1 and TRBJ1-5, with a tentative D call TRBD1 (5 bases). V shed 4 bases and J shed 2 bases, with 6 bases lying between them. Germline V lookup: CDR1 SQVTM, CDR2 ANQGSEA. The CDR3 loop spans 12 amino acids. CDR3 loop: CSVGGGNQPQHF. CDR3 in DNA: TGCAGCGTTGGGGGCGGCAATCAGCCCCAGCATTTT.

The chain recombines TRBV7-2 with TRBJ2-7; weak D call: TRBD2 (6 bases). The V end was cut by 3 bases, the J end by 0 bases, with 9 bases between. This CDR3 spans 14 amino acids. Germline V gene data show CDR1 as SGHTA and CDR2 as FQGNSA. The CDR3 nucleotides read TGTGCCAGCAGCTTGACGGGAGCCTCCTACGAGCAGTACTTC. Its translation is CASSLTGASYEQYF.

The rearrangement uses TRBV6-4 and TRBJ2-6; 9 bases map to TRBD1. Germline assignment: CDR1 MRHNA and CDR2 SNTAGT. The CDR3 covers 15 residues. Germline trimming cut 7 bases from V and 3 bases from J; bases unmatched to any gene: 4. Here the CDR3 DNA reads TGTGCCAGCAAGGGACAGGGTAATGGGGCCAACGTCCTGACTTTC. This codes for CASKGQGNGANVLTF.

This chain joins TRBV7-2 and TRBJ2-2; TRBD2 is a possible D gene (5 bases). Trimming cost V 5 bases and J 8 bases, with 9 bases left between them. This CDR3 is 12 amino acids long. Germline CDR1 is SGHTA and CDR2 is FQGNSA. CDR3 coding DNA: TGTGCCAGCAGCATGGACTGGGGGGAGCTGTTTTTT. Protein product: CASSMDWGELFF.

J is TRBJ1-4 and V is TRBV19; 8 bases agree with TRBD1. V gave up 3 bases and J gave up 8 bases; unmatched junction bases: 5. The CDR3 runs to 14 residues. CDR1 and CDR2 from the germline V gene are LNHDA and SQIVND (reference sequence). The DNA of the CDR3 is TGTGCCAGTAGTATTGGGGCAGGGGGCGAAAAACTGTTTTTT. Translation: CASSIGAGGEKLFF.

The rearrangement joins TRBV7-2 to TRBJ2-7; D is uncertain. This CDR3 has 13 amino acids. Trimming cost V 2 bases and J 0 bases, with 5 bases left between them. From germline, CDR1 is SGHTA and CDR2 FQGNSA. The CDR3 sequence is CASSLFNSYEQYF. Here the CDR3 DNA reads TGTGCCAGCAGCTTATTCAACTCCTACGAGCAGTACTTC.

The chain combines TRBV18 with TRBJ1-1; TRBD1 might be the D (6 bases). CDR1 and CDR2 (germline): KGHSH, LQKENI. The V and J ends lost 3 bases and 3 bases respectively, with 11 bases between them. The CDR3 totals 14 residues. The CDR3 sequence is CASSPLAGDTEAFF. CDR3 nucleotide sequence: TGTGCCAGCTCACCTTTAGCAGGGGACACTGAAGCTTTCTTT. The full variable domain, rest sourced from reference TRBV18 and TRBJ1-1, is NAGVMQNPRHLVRRRGQEARLRCSPMKGHSHVYWYRQLPEEGLKFMVYLQKENIIDESGMPKERFSAEFPKEGPSILRIQQVVRGDSAAYFCASSPLAGDTEAFFGQGTRLTVV.

This chain uses TRBV4-1 with TRBJ2-7; D remains ambiguous. Germline V gene sequence: CDR1 MGHRA, CDR2 YSYEKL. Trimming removed 1 base at V and 2 bases at J, with 6 bases between. This CDR3 spans 13 amino acids. CDR3 sequence (DNA): TGCGCCAGCAGCCAAGTCAGCACCTACGAGCAGTACTTC. Amino acid sequence: CASSQVSTYEQYF.

V is TRBV27 and J is TRBJ1-4, with D unresolved. There are 15 residues in the CDR3. Germline-derived CDR1 and CDR2 are MNHEY and SMNVEV (reference sequence). V dropped 5 bases and J dropped 0 bases, with 10 bases sitting between them. CDR3 DNA: TGTGCCAGCAGTCGTTTTTTTGCAACTAATGAAAAACTGTTTTTT. Amino acids: CASSRFFATNEKLFF.

This chain's CDR3 is CASTRGTEAFF. The CDR3 DNA follows: TGTGCCAGCACCAGGGGGACTGAAGCTTTCTTT. The chain couples TRBV27 to TRBJ1-1; 7 nucleotides align to TRBD1. J gave up 5 bases and V 7 bases, and 1 base lay outside the gene matches. Germline V gene lookup returns CDR1 MNHEY and CDR2 SMNVEV (reference sequence). This CDR3 is built from 11 residues.

The V and J genes are TRBV18 and TRBJ1-2, with D unclear. Trimming removed 6 bases from V and 3 bases from J, with 11 bases in between. This CDR3 has 13 residues. Germline CDR1 reads KGHSH; CDR2 reads LQKENI. The CDR3 nucleotides are TGTGCCAGCTCGGCTTCAAGAGACTATGGCTACACCTTC. As protein: CASSASRDYGYTF.

This clone has only one observation. The chain carries TRBV7-2 and TRBJ2-7; 7 nucleotides agree with TRBD2. CDR3 length: 14 amino acids. The V gene's germline CDR1 is SGHTA and CDR2 FQGNSA. Trimming removed 1 base from V and 7 bases from J; junction bases left unmatched: 7. CDR3 protein: CASSLGSGPREQYF. CDR3 DNA sequence: TGTGCCAGCAGCTTAGGTAGCGGGCCTAGGGAGCAGTACTTC.

The chain employs TRBV7-3 and TRBJ2-2, with 7 bases aligning to TRBD2. V shed 5 bases, J shed 4 bases, and the junction held 7 bases outside the gene matches. The CDR3 extends over 15 amino acids. Germline-derived CDR1 and CDR2 are SGHTA and FQGTGA. This CDR3 reads CASSRGRGSTGELFF. Written as DNA, the CDR3 is TGTGCCAGCAGCCGCGGGAGAGGTTCCACCGGGGAGCTGTTTTTT. Full variable domain (remainder filled in from reference TRBV7-3 and TRBJ2-2): GAGVSQTPSNKVTEKGKYVELRCDPISGHTALYWYRQSLGQGPEFLIYFQGTGAADDSGLPNDRFFAVRPEGSVSTLKIQRTERGDSAVYLCASSRGRGSTGELFFGEGSRLTVL.

The V and J genes are TRBV7-2 and TRBJ1-3; D gene unclear. The CDR3 runs 13 residues. The V end was cut by 3 bases, the J end by 6 bases, with 9 bases between. CDR1 is SGHTA and CDR2 is FQGNSA in the germline V gene. CDR3 amino acids: CASSFEGVNTIYF. The DNA of the CDR3 is TGTGCCAGCAGCTTCGAGGGAGTAAACACCATATATTTT.

The chain is built from TRBV7-2 and TRBJ2-7; 7 bases agree with TRBD2. This CDR3 is 15 amino acids long. Germline V CDR1 and CDR2: SGHTA, FQGNSA. Trimming at V came to 5 bases and at J to 5 bases, leaving 12 bases not matched to a gene. CDR3 nucleotides: TGTGCCAGCAGCCCCCGAAGGGCGGGAGCCCACGAGCAGTACTTC. Its translation: CASSPRRAGAHEQYF.

This clone was detected only a few times. The rearrangement uses TRBV9 and TRBJ2-2, with 7 bases matching TRBD1. From germline, CDR1 is SGDLS and CDR2 YYNGEE. The CDR3 consists of 17 residues. The J segment lost 1 base and the V segment lost 3 bases, leaving 9 bases of the junction unmatched. CDR3 in DNA: TGTGCCAGCAGCGAGGGACAGCCTAATTTGAACACCGGGGAGCTGTTTTTT. It yields the protein CASSEGQPNLNTGELFF.

The chain employs TRBV19 and TRBJ1-2; TRBD1 agrees at 8 bases. Germline trimming cut 5 bases from V and 0 bases from J; bases unmatched to any gene: 5. Germline V gene lookup returns CDR1 LNHDA and CDR2 SQIVND (reference sequence). This CDR3 spans 15 amino acids. The CDR3 DNA reads TGTGCCAGTAGTCCAGGGGGCAGGCCTAACTATGGCTACACCTTC. Translation gives CASSPGGRPNYGYTF. The full variable domain, in which reference TRBV19 and TRBJ1-2 provide the parts outside the CDR3, is DGGITQSPKYLFRKEGQNVTLSCEQNLNHDAMYWYRQDPGQGLRLIYYSQIVNDFQKGDIAEGYSVSREKKESFPLTVTSAQKNPTAFYLCASSPGGRPNYGYTFGSGTRLTVV.

This clone was seen more than once but under ten times. The chain carries TRBV7-9 and TRBJ2-2, with 9 bases that match TRBD1. Germline CDR1 SEHNR, CDR2 FQNEAQ (reference sequence). The CDR3 runs to 15 residues. V trimming: 9 bases; J trimming: 3 bases; junction bases outside the gene matches: 8. The CDR3 protein is CARTRDRDDTGELFF. The CDR3 region has the DNA TGTGCCAGAACCAGGGACAGGGATGACACCGGGGAGCTGTTTTTT.

The rearrangement links TRBV10-1 to TRBJ1-3; D remains unclear. Germline V gene data show CDR1 as WNHNN and CDR2 as SYGVQD (reference sequence). Trimming removed 6 bases from V and 4 bases from J, with 13 bases in between. The CDR3 has 14 residues. The CDR3 sequence is CASSLSTGGNTIYF. DNA of the CDR3: TGCGCCAGCAGCTTATCGACCGGAGGAAACACCATATATTTT.

V gene TRBV5-6 combines with J gene TRBJ1-3; 7 nucleotides match TRBD1. The length of the CDR3 is 14 residues. V trimming: 4 bases; J trimming: 3 bases; junction bases outside the gene matches: 4. In germline, CDR1 is SGHDT, CDR2 YYEEEE. CDR3 residues: CASSRGQDGNTIYF. CDR3 nucleotide sequence: TGTGCCAGCAGCCGTGGACAGGATGGAAACACCATATATTTT. Using reference TRBV5-6 and TRBJ1-3 for the parts outside the CDR3, the full variable domain is DAGVTQSPTHLIKTRGQQVTLRCSPKSGHDTVSWYQQALGQGPQFIFQYYEEEERQRGNFPDRFSGHQFPNYSSELNVNALLLGDSALYLCASSRGQDGNTIYFGEGSWLTVV.

The CDR3 reads CASSKPGQGDGYTF. The CDR3 DNA follows: TGTGCCAGCAGTAAACCGGGACAGGGTGATGGCTACACCTTC. V usage is TRBV25-1 and J usage is TRBJ1-2; 9 nucleotides agree with TRBD1. V shed 5 bases, J shed 6 bases, and the junction held 7 bases outside the gene matches. Germline loops: CDR1 MGHDK, CDR2 SYGVNS. CDR3 length: 14 residues.

This clone has just one count. This sequence joins TRBV18 and TRBJ2-5; 7 bases are a match to TRBD1. The CDR3 runs 15 residues. Germline CDR1 is KGHSH and CDR2 is LQKENI. V was pared by 4 bases and J by 3 bases, with 8 bases of the junction left unmatched. The CDR3 is CASSLEIGGKETQYF. CDR3 DNA sequence: TGTGCCAGCTCACTCGAGATAGGGGGCAAAGAGACCCAGTACTTC.